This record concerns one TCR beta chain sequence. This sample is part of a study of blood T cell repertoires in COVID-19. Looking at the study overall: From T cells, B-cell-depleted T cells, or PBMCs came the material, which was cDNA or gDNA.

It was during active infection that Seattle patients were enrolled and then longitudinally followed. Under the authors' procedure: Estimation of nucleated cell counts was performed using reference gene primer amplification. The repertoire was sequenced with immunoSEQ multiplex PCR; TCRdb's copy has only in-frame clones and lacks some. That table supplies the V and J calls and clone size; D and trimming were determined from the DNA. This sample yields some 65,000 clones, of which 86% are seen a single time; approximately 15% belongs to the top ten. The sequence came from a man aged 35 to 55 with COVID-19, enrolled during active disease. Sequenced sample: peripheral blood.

The CDR3 reads CATSRDTLSTDTQYF. The CDR3 DNA is TGTGCCACGAGCCGGGACACCCTTAGCACAGATACGCAGTATTTT. The chain has TRBV24-1 and TRBJ2-3, with D perhaps matching TRBD1 (6 bases). CDR1 is KGHDR and CDR2 is SFDVKD in the germline V gene. Trimming took off 10 bases at V and 0 bases at J, with 16 bases between the two ends. The CDR3 is 15 amino acids.